This T cell receptor beta chain emerged from a study of OX40 agonist ivuxolimab in advanced cancers. Collection of blood occurred at baseline, at cycle 4 day 1, and at cycle 7 day 1. Regarding the study as a whole: Not determined was the antigen specificity of the expanded peripheral T cells.

Clones were sequenced by immunoSEQ multiplex PCR, and TCRdb holds only the in-frame ones, with some missing. The sample includes tens of thousands of clones, roughly 84% of them seen just once. To note about this clone: The antigen remains undetermined.

The germline V and J ends were trimmed by 2 bases and 9 bases, with 6 bases remaining between them. Germline V gene data show CDR1 as MDHEN and CDR2 as SYDVKM. There are 11 residues in the CDR3. Sequenced material: CD4+ or CD8+ T cells sorted from blood, taken in a trial of the OX40 agonist ivuxolimab. The chain links TRBV28 to TRBJ2-3; D is unclear. This TCR was sampled from an adult with an advanced solid tumor such as melanoma, head and neck, liver or kidney cancer. The DNA of the CDR3 is TGTGCCAGCAGTTTAGGGTGGACGCAGTATTTT. This codes for CASSLGWTQYF.